This TCR beta chain originates from a study of shared clonotypes between healthy human individuals (dated by TCRdb to 2019 to 2021). Background on the whole study: The cohort comprised two women and a few men aged 18 to 49 years. Per donor, leukapheresis produced somewhere between about 0.85 and 10 billion PBMCs. For each donor, three plates each were used for CD4 naive and CD4 memory, two plates were used for CD8 naive, and one plate was used for CD8 memory. Different laboratories and diverse techniques were used to prepare libraries and sequence TCR repertoires, to increase sequencing depth and limit assay-specific biases. To estimate repertoire size and how much clonotypes are shared between individuals, the study performed deep sequencing of blood TCR repertoires from about five healthy adults. Results and caveats for the whole study, not just this receptor: Across four donors, around 5% of naive CD4, roughly 3.8% of naive CD8, 2% to 2.5% of memory CD4, and under 0.45% of memory CD8 clonotypes were shared. Based on pairwise subsampling, the degree of clonotype sharing among donors was expected to be affected by sequencing depth. Incomplete sequencing was indicated by rarefaction of sorted-subset datasets, despite the large sequencing depth. Sampling was restricted to blood, and TCR repertoires in tissue are likely to differ from TCR repertoires in blood. Clonotypes shared by all four sorted-subset donors showed higher generation probabilities than non-shared clonotypes. Naive subsets generally had larger estimated clonotype richness than memory subsets. Because the study included only a small number of donors, the genetic and exposure-history diversity represented was limited.

Using the deep immunoSEQ assay, TCR CDR3 regions were amplified from genomic DNA by multiplex PCR. Extracted genomic DNA from each cell subset was spread evenly across all wells of several immunoSEQ 96-well plates, with each plate serving as a replicate. For sorted subsets, each replicate PCR was loaded with roughly 190 ng genomic DNA, equivalent to 30,000 or so T cell genomes. The purified libraries were quantified using a Qubit 3.0 fluorometer, sized with a Bioanalyzer 2100, and then quantified again using the KAPA Library Quantification kit. A separate single-read 150-cycle Illumina NextSeq 550 flow cell was used to sequence each immunoSEQ 96-well plate. Per the original workflow: Because only junctional sequences without quality scores were contained in the immunoSEQ output, filtering matching that applied to full-length reads could not be performed. Sequences were annotated with PyIR, a Python wrapper for IgBLAST v1.9, and V/J genes and CDR3 were assigned using IMGT germline references. Reads with weak V/J assignments (E-value above 1e-6), missing CDR3, stop codons, out-of-frame junctions, or ambiguous translated residues were removed. V3J clonotypes were defined as sequences sharing the same inferred V gene, J gene, and CDR3 amino acid sequence. To compute the percentage overlap between repertoires, the number of shared unique clonotypes was divided by the size of the smaller repertoire. Three approaches were used to assess repertoire richness: RTK rarefaction, the Chao1 estimator, and Recon v2.1 estimates of unobserved clonotypes. For all TCRbeta clonotypes obtained by the gDNA method from a few donors, generation probabilities were computed with OLGA. The table was pulled from immuneACCESS by TCRdb, which kept in-frame rearrangements only. Such tables lose some clones; where checked, under half of the loss comes from unresolved V genes, and the rest has no known cause. V, J and clone size derive from that table, while D and trimming were established from the DNA sequence. The sample includes hundreds of thousands of clones, with 95% to 96% observed a single time. The ten most abundant clones make up roughly 0.12% of the sample.

As for this clone: Its antigen remains undetermined. No clone much larger than this one lies a single base away; base qualities are absent.

CDR3 length: 11 amino acids, cysteine to phenylalanine. This entry keeps only the CDR3 DNA: 33 bases, framed from base 1. The CDR1 and CDR2 encoded by the germline V gene (reference sequence) are MNHEY and SMNVEV. The trim is 3 bases for V and 8 bases for J, with a gap of 7 bases between the germline ends. CD8 naive samples consisted of CD45RO-negative cells that were positively selected for CCR7, yielding a CD45RA+CCR7+ population without TemRA cells. The donors were healthy, HIV-negative adults who had no recently reported acute infections or vaccinations. Every donor was a Caucasian adult residing in Nashville, Tennessee, USA. Blood was collected by leukapheresis, and PBMCs were isolated by Ficoll-Histopaque density gradient centrifugation and then cryopreserved in liquid nitrogen vapor phase. Analytical flow cytometry was used to check the purity and quantity of every magnetically sorted T cell population. Genomic DNA was isolated from each sorted fraction and quantified by UV absorbance on a Nanodrop 2000c.

The TCR originated in a woman in her thirties in good health. This sequence uses TRBV27 and TRBJ1-1, with the identity of the D gene unclear. Sequenced sample: naive CD8+ T cells sorted from blood. The cell subset or site label here, explained by the study, means: CD45RA+CCR7+. The CDR3 loop reads CASSFNSEAFF. The sequenced DNA: TGTGCCAGCAGTTTTAATAGCGAAGCTTTCTTT.